This is a list of T cell receptor beta chains from one sample in a study of blood T cell repertoires in COVID-19. Libraries were prepared by immunoSEQ multiplex PCR; TCRdb keeps only in-frame clonotypes and omits some of them. Among more than 250,000 clones listed, 86% were seen once. Sequenced sample: peripheral blood. These receptors all stem from a woman in her forties or fifties with acute or convalescent COVID-19. Each CDR3 is given with its conserved first and last residue. A D gene is named only where the DNA matches it firmly. Only some rows state a clone size, as once, few, many or a class for expanded clones.

TRBJ2-6 - - TRBV20-1 CSGAGANVLTF TGCAGTGGGGCTGGAGCCAACGTCCTGACTTTC
TRBJ2-7 - - TRBV3-1/TRBV3-2 CASSQDALQGSGEQYF TGTGCCAGCAGCCAGGACGCCCTACAGGGTTCGGGCGAGCAGTACTTC
TRBJ2-1 TRBD1 - TRBV5-1 CASSLVPGQIYNEQFF TGCGCCAGCAGCTTGGTACCGGGACAGATTTACAATGAGCAGTTCTTC
TRBJ2-2 TRBD2 few TRBV28 CASRVLAGVTGELFF TGTGCCAGCAGGGTTCTAGCGGGAGTTACCGGGGAGCTGTTTTTT
TRBJ2-7 TRBD2 - TRBV10-3 CAISDLAGGRGYEQYF TGTGCCATCAGTGATCTAGCGGGAGGGAGAGGCTACGAGCAGTACTTC
TRBJ2-2 TRBD1 - TRBV7-2 CASSWDRGSLKNTGELFF TGTGCCAGCAGCTGGGACAGGGGCTCACTTAAGAACACCGGGGAGCTGTTTTTT
TRBJ2-2 - - TRBV28 CASSFGGRLSTGELFF TGTGCCAGCAGTTTTGGTGGGAGGCTCTCCACCGGGGAGCTGTTTTTT
TRBJ1-5 - - TRBV7-2 CASSLRTISNQPQHF TGTGCCAGCAGCTTGCGGACAATTAGCAATCAGCCCCAGCATTTT
TRBJ2-5 - - TRBV20-1 CSAWPQETQYF TGCAGTGCTTGGCCCCAAGAGACCCAGTACTTC
TRBJ2-3 - - TRBV27 CASSFVGTRTSTDTQYF TGTGCCAGCAGTTTTGTTGGGACACGCACTAGCACAGATACGCAGTATTTT
TRBJ1-6 - - TRBV30 CAWEVLGNSPLHF TGTGCCTGGGAGGTTTTGGGCAATTCACCCCTCCACTTT
TRBJ2-5 TRBD1 - TRBV11-1 CASSFQGAETQYF TGTGCCAGCAGCTTTCAGGGGGCAGAGACCCAGTACTTC
TRBJ1-1 - - TRBV18 CASSPGKREGEAFF TGTGCCAGCTCACCAGGGAAGAGGGAAGGTGAAGCTTTCTTT
TRBJ1-3 - - TRBV24-1 CATSDSGVSSGNTIYF TGTGCCACCAGTGATTCTGGAGTCAGCTCTGGAAACACCATATATTTT
TRBJ2-2 TRBD2 - TRBV19 CASSTTSGSTGELFF TGTGCCAGTAGCACGACTAGCGGGAGCACCGGGGAGCTGTTTTTT
TRBJ1-2 - - TRBV20-1 CSASNYGYTF TGCAGTGCTTCAAACTATGGCTACACCTTC
TRBJ1-3 - once TRBV5-1 CASSPSPGFSGNTIYF TGCGCCAGCAGCCCCAGCCCAGGATTCTCTGGAAACACCATATATTTT
TRBJ1-4 - - TRBV9 CASSVSGVRGEKLFF TGTGCCAGCAGCGTTAGTGGGGTAAGGGGAGAAAAACTGTTTTTT
TRBJ2-7 TRBD1 - TRBV30 CAWSRTGVSYEQYF TGTGCCTGGAGTCGGACAGGGGTCTCCTACGAGCAGTACTTC
TRBJ1-3 - few TRBV7-6 CASSFKSSGNTIYF TGTGCCAGCAGCTTCAAGAGCTCTGGAAACACCATATATTTT
TRBJ2-2 - - TRBV5-6 CASSYEGEIGELFF TGTGCCAGCAGCTACGAAGGGGAAATCGGGGAGCTGTTTTTT
TRBJ1-1 TRBD1 - TRBV6-2/TRBV6-3 CASSSDREVMDTEAFF TGTGCCAGCAGTTCCGACAGGGAAGTTATGGACACTGAAGCTTTCTTT
TRBJ2-7 TRBD2 - TRBV5-4 CASSLGTSGRANSYEQYF TGTGCCAGCAGCTTGGGGACTAGCGGGAGGGCAAACTCCTACGAGCAGTACTTC
TRBJ1-5 - - TRBV7-2 CASSLSQSGNQPQHF TGTGCCAGCAGCTTAAGCCAAAGCGGCAATCAGCCCCAGCATTTT
TRBJ1-2 - - TRBV7-9 CASSLAGRGFGGYTF TGTGCCAGCAGCTTAGCGGGCAGGGGATTTGGTGGCTACACCTTC
TRBJ2-1 TRBD1 - TRBV6-6 CASSSSPGQGTEQFF TGTGCCAGCAGCTCCTCCCCGGGACAGGGTACTGAGCAGTTCTTC
TRBJ2-7 - once TRBV5-4 CASSFPRGYEQYF TGTGCCAGCAGCTTTCCTCGGGGCTACGAGCAGTACTTC
TRBJ1-1 - - TRBV2 CASSERAENTEAFF TGTGCCAGCAGTGAGAGGGCCGAGAACACTGAAGCTTTCTTT
TRBJ2-1 - - TRBV28 CASSTRGGTPYNEQFF TGTGCCAGCAGCACCAGGGGAGGGACTCCATACAATGAGCAGTTCTTC
TRBJ1-2 TRBD1 - TRBV30 CAWMPGQGLIYGYTF TGTGCCTGGATGCCGGGACAGGGGTTAATCTATGGCTACACCTTC
TRBJ1-6 - once TRBV21-1 CASSKGTGTGYSPLHF TGTGCCAGCAGCAAAGGTACCGGGACAGGGTATTCACCCCTCCACTTT
TRBJ1-5 TRBD1 few TRBV7-6 CASSPLQGNSNQPQHF TGTGCCAGCAGCCCATTACAGGGGAATAGCAATCAGCCCCAGCATTTT
TRBJ2-7 TRBD2 - TRBV7-3 CASSRTSESAEQYF TGTGCCAGCAGTCGGACTAGCGAATCCGCCGAGCAGTACTTC
TRBJ2-7 - - TRBV28 CADSESYHEQYF TGTGCCGACTCGGAGTCATACCACGAGCAGTACTTC
TRBJ2-3 TRBD2 - TRBV24-1 CATSDLLIGRVAGETDTQYF TGTGCCACCAGTGATTTGTTGATTGGCCGAGTAGCGGGAGAGACAGATACGCAGTATTTT
TRBJ2-1 - - TRBV5-1 CASSFGGGLYNEQFF TGCGCCAGCAGCTTCGGCGGGGGCCTCTACAATGAGCAGTTCTTC
TRBJ1-3 - - TRBV7-2 CASSPRTGGNTIYF TGTGCCAGCAGCCCAAGGACGGGGGGAAACACCATATATTTT
TRBJ1-4 TRBD1 - TRBV28 CASNAGTANEKLFF TGTGCCAGCAATGCAGGGACAGCGAATGAAAAACTGTTTTTT
TRBJ2-5 - - TRBV6-5 CASSILARETQYF TGTGCCAGCAGTATCCTAGCTCGTGAGACCCAGTACTTC
TRBJ2-7 TRBD1 - TRBV5-4 CASSLVRGDSGQYF TGTGCCAGCAGCTTGGTACGTGGGGACAGCGGCCAGTACTTC
TRBJ2-3 - few TRBV11-3 CASSPGASTDTQYF TGTGCCAGCAGCCCTGGGGCCAGTACAGATACGCAGTATTTT
TRBJ1-5 - - TRBV6-5 CASRFRQGGQPQHF TGTGCCAGCAGGTTCAGACAAGGTGGTCAGCCCCAGCATTTT
TRBJ2-7 - - TRBV19 CASSKQGNYEQYF TGTGCCAGTAGTAAACAGGGTAACTACGAGCAGTACTTC
TRBJ2-7 TRBD2 - TRBV13 CASRVSGRGYEQYF TGTGCCAGCAGGGTTAGCGGGAGAGGCTACGAGCAGTACTTC
TRBJ2-5 TRBD1 - TRBV29-1 CSARFRGQETQYF TGCAGCGCCCGGTTCAGGGGGCAAGAGACCCAGTACTTC
TRBJ1-2 - - TRBV4-3 CASSQDQGNYGYTF TGCGCCAGCAGCCAAGATCAGGGGAACTATGGCTACACCTTC